The present entry profiles one T cell receptor beta chain with its context. The immunoSEQ assay was v3. The protocol was immunoSEQ multiplex PCR, while the TCRdb copy is restricted to in-frame clones and leaves out a portion. The sample lists tens of thousands of clones; about 80% were seen once. This specimen comes from a study of TIL therapy for anti-PD-1-resistant metastatic lung cancer. This CDR3 comprises 14 residues. Looked up from germline, CDR1 is PRHDT and CDR2 is FYEKMQ (reference sequence). Trimming shortened V by 4 bases and J by 8 bases, and 14 bases separated the two germline ends. Time point of the sample: pre-treatment sample, taken before nivolumab and TIL therapy.

The clonotype originates from a woman aged 30 to 85 with non-small cell lung cancer. Sequenced here: blood, sampled at baseline. The rearrangement joins TRBV13 to TRBJ2-2, with D unclear. The CDR3 sequence: CASSSLQFLGELFF. CDR3 sequence (DNA): TGTGCCAGCAGCTCATTACAGTTTTTGGGGGAGCTGTTTTTT.